What follows are 8 T cell receptor beta chains derived from one specimen sequenced in a study of blood T cell repertoires in COVID-19. Produced via immunoSEQ multiplex PCR; TCRdb's table is partial and in-frame only. The sample includes around 120,000 clones, approximately 83% of them seen just once. Sequenced material: peripheral blood. Receptors were obtained from an older man with acute or convalescent COVID-19.

Concerning this clone itself: This CDR3 is also generated by other DNA sequences in the sample. This sequence joins TRBV2 and TRBJ1-2; 10 bases map to TRBD1. The CDR3 is made up of 12 amino acids. Trimming cost V 8 bases and J 6 bases; bases outside gene matches: 3. CDR1 is SNHLY and CDR2 is FYNNEI in the germline V gene. The CDR3 nucleotides are TGTGCCAGCGACAGGGGGCGGGATGGCTACACCTTC. This sequence encodes CASDRGRDGYTF.

The chain joins TRBV2 to TRBJ2-7; 7 positions match TRBD1. Germline assignment: CDR1 SNHLY and CDR2 FYNNEI. The CDR3 totals 15 residues. Trimming cost V 5 bases and J 7 bases; bases outside gene matches: 14. In nucleotides, the CDR3 is TGTGCCAGCAGTCCCCGGCAGACAGGGATGAGGGAGCAGTACTTC. This encodes CASSPRQTGMREQYF.

The J gene is TRBJ2-1, the V gene TRBV30; tentative D call: TRBD2 (6 bases). Trimming stripped 3 bases from V and 7 bases from J, with 19 bases between. Germline CDR1 is GTSNPN and CDR2 is SVGIG (reference sequence). This CDR3 is built from 15 residues. CDR3 sequence: CAWRGWRETGNEQFF. CDR3 nucleotides: TGTGCCTGGAGAGGGTGGCGGGAAACGGGTAATGAGCAGTTCTTC.

The V gene is TRBV24-1, the J gene TRBJ1-1, with D perhaps TRBD1 (5 bases). The CDR3 contains 13 residues. Germline loops: CDR1 KGHDR, CDR2 SFDVKD. V was pared by 4 bases and J by 7 bases, with 12 bases between. The DNA for the CDR3 is TGTGCCACCAGTGAGCAGGGATTGGGTGAAGCTTTCTTT. This encodes CATSEQGLGEAFF.

This clone appeared a single time. The genes are TRBV28 and TRBJ2-7; 8 bases fit TRBD1. The CDR3 runs to 14 residues. V shed 5 bases, J shed 4 bases, and the junction held 7 bases outside the gene matches. Germline V gene lookup returns CDR1 MDHEN and CDR2 SYDVKM. The CDR3 reads CASSNQGAHYEQYF. CDR3 DNA sequence: TGTGCCAGCAGTAACCAGGGGGCACATTACGAGCAGTACTTC. Complete variable domain (other parts from reference TRBV28 and TRBJ2-7): DVKVTQSSRYLVKRTGEKVFLECVQDMDHENMFWYRQDPGLGLRLIYFSYDVKMKEKGDIPEGYSVSREKKERFSLILESASTNQTSMYLCASSNQGAHYEQYFGPGTRLTVT.

The gene calls are TRBV16 and TRBJ1-5, with TRBD1 identical over 7 bases. The CDR3 loop spans 18 amino acids. Trimming took 2 bases from V and 0 from J; bases not matched to a gene: 10. Germline CDR1 is KGHSY and CDR2 is FQNENV. The CDR3 region is CASSQPQMGQSSNQPQHF. The CDR3 DNA sequence: TGTGCCAGCAGCCAACCCCAGATGGGACAGTCTAGCAATCAGCCCCAGCATTTT.

The V call is TRBV10-3, the J call TRBJ2-1; 7 bases agree with TRBD2. V dropped 5 bases and J dropped 0; count of bases not matched to a gene: 4. Germline values: CDR1 ENHRY, CDR2 SYGVKD. This CDR3 comprises 15 residues. CDR3 region: CAISPSGSSYNEQFF. CDR3 in DNA: TGTGCCATCAGTCCTAGCGGTAGCTCCTACAATGAGCAGTTCTTC.

This clone has a single count. The gene calls are TRBV19 and TRBJ2-5; no definite D call. V lost 5 bases and J 2 bases, leaving 3 bases between the germline ends. Germline V lookup: CDR1 LNHDA, CDR2 SQIVND (reference sequence). The CDR3 is 11 residues long. CDR3 in amino acids: CASSQQETQYF. DNA for the CDR3: TGTGCCAGTAGTCAGCAAGAGACCCAGTACTTC.